This T cell receptor (beta chain) was captured in a study of control samples from healthy donors and cancer patients (dated by TCRdb to the early 2020s). The library was obtained by the immunoSEQ multiplex PCR assay. Entries here come from immuneACCESS through TCRdb and include only in-frame sequences with V and J called. Some clones fail to appear in such tables; in the studies checked, an unresolved V gene covers under half of the shortfall, and the cause of the remainder is unknown. Here the sample has about 77,000 clones; around 92% occur a single time. Nearly 6% of the sample lies in the top ten. V drops 7 bases and J drops 0 bases, leaving 12 bases in between. CDR1 is given as SNHLY and CDR2 as FYNNEI, both from the germline V gene. Spanning cysteine to phenylalanine, the CDR3 consists of 14 amino acids. Just CDR3 DNA is preserved here, 42 bases in frame from base 1. As regards this clone: Its antigen remains undetermined. No per-base quality is available; no much larger clone lies one base away.

This receptor was obtained from a woman between 55 and 75 years old in good health. Sequenced material: blood. The chain was built from TRBV2 and TRBJ1-2, with no reliable assignment of the D segment. This receptor carries the CDR3 CASILRSTNYGYTF. Read as DNA, the sequence is TGTGCCAGCATTCTGAGGTCCACTAACTATGGCTACACCTTC.